The 32 T cell receptor beta chains below were found in one sample sequenced in a study of blood T cell repertoires in COVID-19. Sequenced by immunoSEQ multiplex PCR; TCRdb stores in-frame clones only, minus some. Among some 200,000 clones listed, around three quarters were seen once. The sample taken for sequencing was peripheral blood. The receptor source for this set is an older woman with acute or convalescent COVID-19.

V usage is TRBV6-1 and J usage is TRBJ1-3, with D perhaps matching TRBD1 (6 bases). Between the trimmed V and J ends, which lost 2 bases and 2 bases, there was a span of 13 bases. Germline CDR1 reads MNHNS; CDR2 reads SASEGT. The CDR3 runs 16 residues. The CDR3 bases are TGTGCCAGCAGTGAACAGGGGAAGGGGGCTGGAAACACCATATATTTT. This gives the protein CASSEQGKGAGNTIYF.

This chain joins TRBV28 and TRBJ2-3; 10 bases agree with TRBD1. The trim removed 6 bases at V and 5 bases at J, leaving 8 bases unmatched. Germline V gives CDR1 MDHEN, CDR2 SYDVKM. This CDR3 spans 15 amino acids. The CDR3: CASSMRQGAVDTQYF. For the CDR3, the DNA is TGTGCCAGCAGCATGAGACAGGGGGCGGTAGATACGCAGTATTTT.

V gene TRBV10-3 combines with J gene TRBJ2-5, with D unresolved. Trimming shortened V by 4 bases and J by 5 bases, and 8 bases separated the two germline ends. CDR1 and CDR2 from the germline V gene are ENHRY and SYGVKD. The CDR3 consists of 12 residues. The CDR3 bases are TGTGCCATCAGTGTTGATAGTGAGACCCAGTACTTC. It yields the protein CAISVDSETQYF.

The chain employs TRBV6-5 and TRBJ2-5, with TRBD2 identical over 9 bases. CDR1 and CDR2 (germline): MNHEY, SVGAGI. Unmatched junction bases numbered 7, after V lost 3 bases and J lost 5 bases. The CDR3 sequence is 15 residues long. In nucleotides, the CDR3 is TGTGCCAGCAGTTATACGGCGGGGGGGGCGGAGACCCAGTACTTC. Translated, it gives CASSYTAGGAETQYF.

The V and J genes are TRBV3-1 (or the pseudogene TRBV3-2) and TRBJ2-5, with D maybe TRBD2 (6 bases). Germline CDR1 is LGHDT and CDR2 is YNNKEL (reference sequence). Trimming pared 2 bases from V and 4 bases from J, leaving 14 bases between. CDR3 size: 15 residues. The DNA for the CDR3 is TGTGCCAGCAGCCAAAGGGGTTTGGGGGGAGAGACCCAGTACTTC. Translated: CASSQRGLGGETQYF.

The J gene is TRBJ1-5, the V gene TRBV4-2; D not resolved. V lost 1 base, J lost 5 bases, and 9 bases lay in between. CDR1 is LGHNA, CDR2 YNFKEQ, per germline. This CDR3 is 14 amino acids long. As DNA, the CDR3 is TGTGCCAGCAGCCAAGGGGCCGGGGATCAGCCCCAGCATTTT. It specifies CASSQGAGDQPQHF.

This sequence joins TRBV24-1 and TRBJ2-3, with D maybe TRBD2 (5 bases). V gave up 6 bases and J gave up 2 bases, with 8 bases separating them. The CDR3 is 13 residues long. Germline values: CDR1 KGHDR, CDR2 SFDVKD. The DNA of the CDR3 is TGTGCCACCAGTCGGGGATTCACAGATACGCAGTATTTT. Residues: CATSRGFTDTQYF.

DNA of the CDR3: TGTGCCAGCTCACCTTGGACAGGGTCCGACTACAATGAGCAGTTCTTC. It yields the protein CASSPWTGSDYNEQFF. This chain uses TRBV18 with TRBJ2-1; 8 bases match TRBD1. The CDR3 has 16 amino acids. The trim removed 3 bases at V and 3 bases at J, leaving 7 bases unmatched. Germline CDR1 KGHSH, CDR2 LQKENI.

This chain links TRBV19 with TRBJ1-2; the D is unclear. CDR1 is LNHDA, CDR2 SQIVND, per germline (reference sequence). The CDR3 runs to 12 residues. Trimming removed 4 bases at V and 2 bases at J, with 5 bases between. The CDR3 bases are TGTGCCAGTAGTACCCAAAACTATGGCTACACCTTC. The encoded protein is CASSTQNYGYTF.

The rearrangement joins TRBV7-9 to TRBJ1-6; D is undetermined. The germline V and J ends were trimmed by 9 bases and 8 bases, with 14 bases remaining between them. This CDR3 contains 13 residues. Looked up from germline, CDR1 is SEHNR and CDR2 is FQNEAQ (reference sequence). CDR3 coding DNA: TGTGCCAGTGGAGACCTGGATCATTCACCCCTCCACTTT. Its protein is CASGDLDHSPLHF.

This clone was counted a few times. The V and J genes are TRBV6-2 or TRBV6-3 and TRBJ2-3; 8 positions match TRBD1. V gave up 7 bases and J gave up 1 base; unmatched junction bases: 7. CDR1 is MNHEY, CDR2 SVGEGT, per germline. The CDR3 contains 15 residues. CDR3 DNA: TGTGCCAGCAACCCATCGGGACAGGGCACAGATACGCAGTATTTT. It codes for CASNPSGQGTDTQYF.

This clone was seen at least ten times. V is TRBV29-1 and J is TRBJ1-4, with D hard to call. V lost 5 bases, J lost 7 bases, and 17 bases lay in between. This CDR3 is built from 14 residues. Germline loops: CDR1 SQVTM, CDR2 ANQGSEA. CDR3 amino acids: CSVLQTEAPEKLFF. The CDR3 DNA reads TGCAGCGTTCTTCAGACGGAGGCTCCTGAAAAACTGTTTTTT. The full variable domain, completed using reference TRBV29-1 and TRBJ1-4, is SAVISQKPSRDICQRGTSLTIQCQVDSQVTMMFWYRQQPGQSLTLIATANQGSEATYESGFVIDKFPISRPNLTFSTLTVSNMSPEDSSIYLCSVLQTEAPEKLFFGSGTQLSVL.

The V and J genes are TRBV6-5 and TRBJ2-3; tentatively, D is TRBD1 (5 bases). Germline V gene sequence: CDR1 MNHEY, CDR2 SVGAGI. Trimming removed 2 bases from V and 1 base from J, with 10 bases in between. The CDR3 totals 15 residues. The CDR3 DNA reads as TGTGCCAGCAGTTACCAGGGTAGCCGCACAGATACGCAGTATTTT. Its protein is CASSYQGSRTDTQYF.

CDR3 in amino acids: CASSPRDYSYNEQFF. In DNA form, the CDR3 reads TGTGCCAGCAGCCCCCGGGACTACAGTTACAATGAGCAGTTCTTC. The V gene is TRBV7-8, the J gene TRBJ2-1; 7 nucleotides match TRBD2. Germline V gene lookup returns CDR1 SGHVS and CDR2 FQNEAQ. J lost 4 bases, V lost 5 bases, and 8 bases had no gene match. CDR3 length: 15 amino acids. Variable domain in full (rest from reference TRBV7-8 and TRBJ2-1): GAGVSQSPRYKVAKRGQDVALRCDPISGHVSLFWYQQALGQGPEFLTYFQNEAQLDKSGLPSDRFFAERPEGSVSTLKIQRTQQEDSAVYLCASSPRDYSYNEQFFGPGTRLTVL.

Written as DNA, the CDR3 is TGTGCCATCACTTCCAGGCAGAACACTGAAGCTTTCTTT. This gives the protein CAITSRQNTEAFF. The V gene is TRBV10-3, the J gene TRBJ1-1; D is unclear. Germline V gene sequence: CDR1 ENHRY, CDR2 SYGVKD. Trimming shortened V by 7 bases and J by 1 base, and 10 bases separated the two germline ends. The CDR3 runs to 13 residues.

The chain couples TRBV27 to TRBJ1-1; a possible D gene is TRBD1 (6 bases). CDR1 MNHEY and CDR2 SMNVEV come from the germline V gene (reference sequence). The CDR3 contains 16 residues. The V and J ends lost 6 bases and 4 bases respectively, with 21 bases between them. The chain's CDR3 is CASSPGGGLSITEAFF. Written as DNA, the CDR3 is TGTGCCAGCAGCCCTGGGGGCGGATTGAGTATCACTGAAGCTTTCTTT.

The V call is TRBV5-1, the J call TRBJ1-5; TRBD1 matches at 7 bases. The germline V gene encodes CDR1 SGHRS and CDR2 YFSETQ. The V gene end was trimmed by 1 base and the J gene end by 3 bases; junction bases not matched to a gene: 4. This CDR3 is built from 15 residues. The CDR3 is CASSLTGVNNQPQHF. The DNA of the CDR3 is TGCGCCAGCAGCTTGACAGGGGTGAACAATCAGCCCCAGCATTTT.

This clone was picked up one time. The rearrangement joins TRBV5-1 to TRBJ1-5, with unresolved D. Trimming took 7 bases from V and 4 from J, leaving 15 bases between them. CDR1 SGHRS and CDR2 YFSETQ come from the germline V gene. This CDR3 spans 14 amino acids. In DNA form, the CDR3 reads TGCGCCAGCGAACTAGGAGGGCTAAATCAGCCCCAGCATTTT. It yields the protein CASELGGLNQPQHF.

This clone has a handful of counts. The gene calls are TRBV5-4 and TRBJ1-1; 9 positions match TRBD1. Looked up from germline, CDR1 is SGHNT and CDR2 is YYREEE (reference sequence). V trimming: 4 bases; J trimming: 6 bases; junction bases outside the gene matches: 10. The CDR3 runs 15 residues. The CDR3 DNA reads as TGTGCCAGCAGCCTTCGGACAGGGGCAGATGCTGAAGCTTTCTTT. Translation: CASSLRTGADAEAFF.

The table lists this clone with a count of one. J is TRBJ2-2 and V is TRBV5-1; D possibly corresponds to TRBD2 (7 bases). Germline CDR1 SGHRS, CDR2 YFSETQ. Trimming removed 4 bases from V and 2 bases from J, with 21 bases in between. The CDR3 length is 18 residues. CDR3 sequence (DNA): TGCGCCAGCAGCCCCGCTGCTGGGGCGGGGGCTAACACCGGGGAGCTGTTTTTT. Protein: CASSPAAGAGANTGELFF.

The chain employs TRBV25-1 and TRBJ2-3; D remains unclear. CDR3 size: 14 residues. Trimming took 5 bases from V and 2 from J, leaving 11 bases between them. The germline CDR1 and CDR2 sequences are MGHDK and SYGVNS. The CDR3 sequence: CASSRVGTTDTQYF. The CDR3 DNA is TGTGCCAGCAGTCGGGTCGGCACCACAGATACGCAGTATTTT.

The genes are TRBV19 and TRBJ1-3; no clear D. This CDR3 has 15 residues. Germline values: CDR1 LNHDA, CDR2 SQIVND (reference sequence). Trimming cost V 4 bases and J 3 bases, with 13 bases left between them. CDR3 nucleotides: TGTGCCAGTAGTACTGAAGCAGGTTTTGGAAACACCATATATTTT. Its translation: CASSTEAGFGNTIYF.

The chain couples TRBV5-8 to TRBJ2-7; perhaps TRBD1 as D (5 bases). This CDR3 is 15 amino acids long. Germline V gene lookup returns CDR1 SGHTS and CDR2 YDEGEE. The V end lost 0 bases, the J end lost 3 bases, and 13 bases lay between the germline ends. CDR3 nucleotides: TGTGCCAGCAGCTTGGGGGGCCGGGCCTTCTACGAGCAGTACGTC. This translates into CASSLGGRAFYEQYV.

This rearrangement joins TRBV24-1 to TRBJ1-4, with D possibly being TRBD1 (5 bases). V was trimmed by 3 bases and J by 5 bases, leaving 9 bases between them. The CDR3 has 14 residues. Germline assignment: CDR1 KGHDR and CDR2 SFDVKD. DNA of the CDR3: TGTGCCACCAGTGATGGGACTGGGAATGAAAAACTGTTTTTT. Translating gives CATSDGTGNEKLFF.

V usage is TRBV6-1 and J usage is TRBJ2-3; D gene uncertain. Germline-derived CDR1 and CDR2 are MNHNS and SASEGT. The V and J ends lost 0 bases and 0 bases respectively, with 10 bases between them. The CDR3 sequence is 16 residues long. CDR3 nucleotide sequence: TGTGCCAGCAGTGAAGCTAGGCAGGCTAGCACAGATACGCAGTATTTT. The encoded protein is CASSEARQASTDTQYF.

This sequence joins TRBV2 and TRBJ2-2; D ambiguous. This CDR3 contains 13 residues. CDR1 and CDR2 from the germline V gene are SNHLY and FYNNEI. V lost 6 bases to trimming and J lost 4 bases, with 9 bases between them. CDR3 in DNA: TGTGCCAGCAGAATTAGCCCCACCGGGGAGCTGTTTTTT. Residues: CASRISPTGELFF.

This clone was picked up one time. The chain employs TRBV19 and TRBJ2-7, with 7 bases matching TRBD1. From germline, CDR1 is LNHDA and CDR2 SQIVND (reference sequence). The CDR3 totals 13 residues. J was trimmed by 2 bases and V by 11 bases; bases with no gene match: 9. In DNA, the CDR3 is TGTGCCCGATACAGGGGATATCCCTACGAGCAGTACTTC. As protein: CARYRGYPYEQYF.

This clone was observed once. V and J are TRBV5-1 and TRBJ1-2; TRBD1 matches at 8 bases. Germline CDR1 is SGHRS and CDR2 is YFSETQ. V lost 3 bases to trimming and J lost 6 bases; unmatched junction nucleotides: 4. The CDR3 length is 13 residues. The CDR3, as DNA: TGCGCCAGCAGCTCCCAGGGGGCTAATGGCTACACCTTC. This translates into CASSSQGANGYTF.

V is TRBV9 and J is TRBJ1-2; D is uncertain. CDR3 length: 16 residues. The V end was cut by 3 bases, the J end by 6 bases, with 21 bases between. Germline CDR1 is SGDLS and CDR2 is YYNGEE. The CDR3 is CASSAEGPVGWDGYTF. CDR3 DNA: TGTGCCAGCAGCGCTGAGGGTCCGGTGGGGTGGGATGGCTACACCTTC.

This chain connects TRBV4-2 to TRBJ1-4; D possibly corresponds to TRBD1 (5 bases). Germline V gene data show CDR1 as LGHNA and CDR2 as YNFKEQ. V lost 0 bases, J lost 10 bases, and 15 bases lay in between. This CDR3 is built from 15 residues. This CDR3 is CASSQDLKGRGKLFF. The CDR3 nucleotides read TGTGCCAGCAGCCAAGATTTAAAAGGGAGGGGAAAACTGTTTTTT.

This chain connects TRBV5-1 to TRBJ1-2, with 11 bases matching TRBD1. The CDR3 spans 15 residues. Trimming cost V 1 base and J 6 bases; bases outside gene matches: 5. Looked up from germline, CDR1 is SGHRS and CDR2 is YFSETQ. CDR3 protein: CASSLRTGGFDGYTF. The CDR3 DNA follows: TGCGCCAGCAGCTTGAGGACAGGGGGCTTTGATGGCTACACCTTC.

The V call is TRBV6-5, the J call TRBJ2-1, with TRBD2 identical over 7 bases. The length of the CDR3 is 14 residues. With V trimmed by 5 bases and J by 2 bases, 3 bases remained unmatched. Germline V gene lookup returns CDR1 MNHEY and CDR2 SVGAGI. CDR3 in DNA: TGTGCCAGCAGTCCGGGACTAACCTACAATGAGCAGTTCTTC. Translated: CASSPGLTYNEQFF.